What follows are 5 T cell receptor beta chains derived from one specimen sequenced in a study of T-cell memory formation after mild COVID-19. TCRdb re-derived calls from the 5' RACE reads in MiXCR, one entry per CDR3 protein. The repertoire holds 360,000 or so distinct CDR3 sequences, 25% to 30% seen once, with 13% in the top ten. Input material: PBMCs or a T cell subset sorted from them (not recorded which). These receptors were taken from an adult woman who had mild COVID-19 (a few samples of this study predate the infection). Cell type and time point are not known.

This clonotype appeared a few times. The rearrangement joins TRBV5-1 to TRBJ2-1; 9 nucleotides line up with TRBD2. Germline assignment: CDR1 SGHRS and CDR2 YFSETQ. The CDR3 covers 17 residues. V shed 0 bases, J shed 8 bases, and the junction held 12 bases outside the gene matches. CDR3 DNA: TGCGCCAGCAGCTTGGTTAGCGGGAGAGGGGGAGACCATGAGCAGTTCTTC. Its translation: CASSLVSGRGGDHEQFF.

This clonotype has only a few counts. The V and J genes are TRBV6-5 and TRBJ2-7; 7 bases are a match to TRBD1. J gave up 2 bases and V 5 bases, and 3 bases lay outside the gene matches. Germline CDR1 is MNHEY and CDR2 is SVGAGI. The CDR3 runs 13 residues. CDR3 nucleotides: TGTGCCAGCAGTCGGACAGGAACCTACGAGCAGTACTTC. Translated: CASSRTGTYEQYF.

This clonotype has more than one count but fewer than ten. The chain couples TRBV6-5 to TRBJ2-1, with 7 bases matching TRBD2. Losses at the gene ends were 2 bases for V and 5 bases for J; bases not matched to a gene: 0. Germline-derived CDR1 and CDR2 are MNHEY and SVGAGI. This CDR3 region has 13 residues. The DNA for the CDR3 is TGTGCCAGCAGTTACGGGGGGGACAATGAGCAGTTCTTC. Protein sequence: CASSYGGDNEQFF.

Ten or more counts support this clonotype. The rearrangement links TRBV4-1 to TRBJ1-4, with TRBD1 matching over 9 bases. J lost 5 bases, V lost 4 bases, and 5 bases had no gene match. The germline V gene encodes CDR1 MGHRA and CDR2 YSYEKL. This CDR3 comprises 15 residues. The DNA of the CDR3 is TGCGCCAGCAGCCCCCCGGGACAGGGAAATGAAAAACTGTTTTTT. This encodes CASSPPGQGNEKLFF.

Only a few counts were recorded for this clonotype. The CDR3 region is CASSPVLATEAFF. DNA for the CDR3: TGTGCCAGCAGCCCAGTCCTAGCCACTGAAGCTTTCTTT. The chain couples TRBV12-3 or TRBV12-4 to TRBJ1-1; the D is unclear. CDR3 size: 13 residues. Deletions cut 6 bases from V and 4 bases from J, with 12 bases between.